This T cell receptor beta chain is drawn from a study of OX40 agonist ivuxolimab in advanced cancers. Points from the study as a whole: In CD8+ T cells, expanded clones were on average more numerous than in CD4+.

Notes on this clone: The antigen is unknown.

Germline V gene sequence: CDR1 PRHDT, CDR2 FYEKMQ (reference sequence). The CDR3 extends over 16 amino acids. The V gene lost 6 bases and the J gene lost 0 bases, with 15 bases spanning the gap. Measured with immunoSEQ multiplex PCR; TCRdb has only the in-frame clones, and not every one. This sample has 53,000 or so clones, with about 81% found just once. The rearrangement links TRBV13 to TRBJ2-1; D gene ambiguous. The sequencing here drew on CD4+ or CD8+ T cells sorted from blood, taken in a trial of the OX40 agonist ivuxolimab. The TCR was taken from an adult with an advanced solid tumor such as melanoma, head and neck, liver or kidney cancer. The CDR3 bases are TGTGCCAGCAGTCGTATCGACTTAAGCTCCTACAATGAGCAGTTCTTC. Amino acids: CASSRIDLSSYNEQFF.